What follows describes a single T cell receptor (beta chain). Its antigen is still unknown. The sample belongs to a study of cytomegalovirus exposure and HLA in healthy donors. The PCR used 60 Vbeta and 13 Jbeta primers. Source study methods: A later analysis counted 65 million to 80 million unique TCR beta chains, some 11 million shared. This table comes from immunoSEQ multiplex PCR, and its TCRdb copy is limited to in-frame clones, with some not included. V, J and clone size derive from that table, while D and trimming were established from the DNA sequence. The sample holds around 160,000 clones, 73% seen once. General study results and limits: In a later analysis, across HLA loci, associated TCR counts were highest for DRB1, lowest for HLA-C. Later analysis associated a missense DCLRE1C variant with TCR beta V- and J-gene trimming.

The germline gives CDR1 SGDLS, CDR2 YYNGEE. Trimming cost V 2 bases and J 6 bases; bases outside gene matches: 3. The CDR3 consists of 14 residues. Sequences were obtained from PBMCs. The sequence derives from a woman aged 18-30 years in good health and CMV-seronegative. The chain is built from TRBV9 and TRBJ2-1, with TRBD2 matching over 9 bases. CDR3 DNA sequence: TGTGCCAGCAGCGTGATAGCGGGGGCCAATGAGCAGTTCTTC. It codes for CASSVIAGANEQFF.